This T cell receptor (beta chain) was identified during a study of blood T cell repertoires in COVID-19. Participants had their cohort set by participant-reported clinical history. The repertoire was sequenced with immunoSEQ multiplex PCR; TCRdb's copy has only in-frame clones and lacks some. Of 300,000 or so clones in the sample, roughly 89% were seen once. This CDR3 region has 13 residues. Trimming left V 6 bases short and J 7 bases short, with 13 bases between. The V gene's germline CDR1 is MGHDK and CDR2 SYGVNS. This receptor was obtained from a woman between 45 and 65 years old who had been exposed to COVID-19. Material: PBMCs or T cells enriched from blood (not recorded which). The chain links TRBV25-1 to TRBJ2-1; maybe TRBD2 (6 bases). CDR3 sequence: CASSNIGGNEQFF. Here the CDR3 DNA reads TGTGCCAGCAGCAACATCGGAGGGAATGAGCAGTTCTTC.